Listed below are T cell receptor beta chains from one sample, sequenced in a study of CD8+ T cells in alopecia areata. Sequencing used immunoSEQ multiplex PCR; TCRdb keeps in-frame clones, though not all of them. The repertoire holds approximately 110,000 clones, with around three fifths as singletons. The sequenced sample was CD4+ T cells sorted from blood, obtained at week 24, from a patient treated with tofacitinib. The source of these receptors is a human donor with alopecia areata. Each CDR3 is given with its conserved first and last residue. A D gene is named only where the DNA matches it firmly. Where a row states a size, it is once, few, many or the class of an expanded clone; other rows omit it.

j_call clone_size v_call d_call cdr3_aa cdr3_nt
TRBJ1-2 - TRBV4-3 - CASSRISNTGVGGYTF TGCGCCAGCAGCCGCATCTCAAACACAGGTGTGGGGGGCTACACCTTC
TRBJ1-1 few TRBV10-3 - CAISQGAGTEAFF TGTGCCATCAGTCAAGGAGCAGGCACTGAAGCTTTCTTT
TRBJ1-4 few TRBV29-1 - CSAYSRGRQEKLFF TGCAGCGCATATTCCAGGGGCCGGCAAGAAAAACTGTTTTTT
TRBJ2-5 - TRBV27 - CASPRFEGGETQYF TGTGCCAGCCCCCGTTTTGAGGGCGGAGAGACCCAGTACTTC
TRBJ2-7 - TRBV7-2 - CASSFQQGGPYEQYF TGTGCCAGCAGCTTTCAACAGGGAGGCCCCTACGAGCAGTACTTC
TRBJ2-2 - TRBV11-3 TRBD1 CATKPKTGATGELFF TGTGCCACTAAACCCAAGACAGGGGCCACCGGGGAGCTGTTTTTT
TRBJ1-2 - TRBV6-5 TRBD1 CASSLAGTANYGYTF TGTGCCAGCAGCCTTGCGGGGACAGCTAACTATGGCTACACCTTC
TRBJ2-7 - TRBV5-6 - CASSSQAYEQYF TGTGCCAGCAGCTCTCAGGCCTACGAGCAGTACTTC
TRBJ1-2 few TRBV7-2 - CASSFTLGDYGYTF TGTGCCAGCAGCTTCACCCTGGGGGACTATGGCTACACCTTC
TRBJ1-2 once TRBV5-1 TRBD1 CASSTGVTDYGYTF TGCGCCAGCAGCACAGGGGTAACAGACTATGGCTACACCTTC
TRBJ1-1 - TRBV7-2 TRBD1 CASSLVGQGFTEAFF TGTGCCAGCAGCTTAGTGGGACAGGGTTTTACTGAAGCTTTCTTT
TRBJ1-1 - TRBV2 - CASSVDTEAFF TGTGCCAGCAGTGTCGACACTGAAGCTTTCTTT
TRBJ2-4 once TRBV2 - CASRENGIQYF TGTGCCAGCAGGGAGAATGGCATTCAGTACTTC
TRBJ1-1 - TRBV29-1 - CSAGVVNTEAFF TGCAGCGCGGGGGTGGTGAACACTGAAGCTTTCTTT
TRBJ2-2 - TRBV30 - CAWRRDVNTGELFF TGTGCCTGGAGACGGGACGTGAACACCGGGGAGCTGTTTTTT
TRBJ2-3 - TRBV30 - CAWSLLDTQYF TGTGCCTGGAGTCTACTAGATACGCAGTATTTT
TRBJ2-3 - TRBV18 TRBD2 CASSPGLAGVGTQYF TGTGCCAGCTCACCAGGACTAGCGGGGGTCGGTACGCAGTATTTT
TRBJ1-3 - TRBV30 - CAWRPTFSGGTIYF TGTGCCTGGAGGCCGACCTTCTCTGGAGGCACCATATATTTT
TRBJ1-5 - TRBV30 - CAWDAAFNQPQHF TGTGCCTGGGACGCTGCCTTCAATCAGCCCCAGCATTTT
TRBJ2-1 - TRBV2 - CASSLRSPGNSYNEQFF TGTGCCAGCAGTTTACGTAGTCCAGGGAATTCCTACAATGAGCAGTTCTTC
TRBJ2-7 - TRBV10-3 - CASTSRQWGYEQYF TGTGCCAGCACCTCTCGACAGTGGGGCTACGAGCAGTACTTC
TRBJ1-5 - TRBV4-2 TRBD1 CASSPSGQVHNQPQHF TGTGCCAGCAGCCCATCGGGACAGGTCCACAATCAGCCCCAGCATTTT
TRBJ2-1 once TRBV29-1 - CSVEESSFSYNEQFF TGCAGCGTTGAGGAATCGAGCTTTTCCTACAATGAGCAGTTCTTC
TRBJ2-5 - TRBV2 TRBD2 CASIRRTAGGLQETQYF TGTGCCAGCATCCGAAGGACGGCGGGGGGGCTCCAAGAGACCCAGTACTTC
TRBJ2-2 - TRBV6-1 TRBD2 CASSERGGEDTGELFF TGTGCCAGCAGCGAACGGGGGGGCGAGGACACCGGGGAGCTGTTTTTT
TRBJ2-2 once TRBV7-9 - CASSPPGLVGTGELFF TGTGCCAGCAGCCCCCCGGGACTTGTGGGCACCGGGGAGCTGTTTTTT
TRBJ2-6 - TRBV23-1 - CASSCQRDASGPNSGANVLTF TGCGCCAGCAGTTGCCAGAGGGACGCTTCGGGCCCCAACTCTGGGGCCAACGTCCTGACTTTC
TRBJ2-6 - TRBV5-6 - CASSSRANVLTF TGTGCCAGCAGCTCGAGGGCCAACGTCCTGACTTTC
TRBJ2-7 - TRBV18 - CASSLTTGAGLTEQYF TGTGCCAGCTCACTCACGACAGGAGCTGGTTTAACCGAGCAGTACTTC
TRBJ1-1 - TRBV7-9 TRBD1 CASSATGMVTEAFF TGTGCCAGCAGCGCGACAGGGATGGTCACTGAAGCTTTCTTT
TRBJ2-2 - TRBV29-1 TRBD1 CSAGQGQTGELFF TGCAGCGCTGGACAGGGGCAAACCGGGGAGCTGTTTTTT
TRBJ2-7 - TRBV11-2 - CASSSPGRVTYEQYF TGTGCCAGCAGCTCACCGGGACGGGTCACCTACGAGCAGTACTTC
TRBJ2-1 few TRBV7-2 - CASSPGSYNEQFF TGTGCCAGCAGCCCGGGGTCCTACAATGAGCAGTTCTTC
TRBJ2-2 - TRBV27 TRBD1 CASSSADRGGKTGELFF TGTGCCAGCAGTTCGGCTGACAGGGGTGGTAAGACCGGGGAGCTGTTTTTT
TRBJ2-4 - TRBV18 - CASSPPLRGDGNIQYF TGTGCCAGCTCACCACCTCTCAGGGGGGATGGGAACATTCAGTACTTC
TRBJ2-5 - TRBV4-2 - CASSQGFVGEETQYF TGTGCCAGCAGCCAAGGTTTCGTGGGGGAAGAGACCCAGTACTTC
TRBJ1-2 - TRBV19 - CASIPSGFNYGYTF TGTGCCAGTATACCCTCGGGATTTAACTATGGCTACACCTTC
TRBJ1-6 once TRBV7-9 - CASSLGRDNSPLHF TGTGCCAGCAGCTTAGGCAGGGATAATTCACCCCTCCACTTT
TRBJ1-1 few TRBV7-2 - CASSLATAATEAFF TGTGCCAGCAGCTTAGCCACAGCAGCCACTGAAGCTTTCTTT
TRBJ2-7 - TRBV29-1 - CSAAGPELTAYEQYF TGCAGCGCCGCGGGGCCTGAGTTAACCGCCTACGAGCAGTACTTC
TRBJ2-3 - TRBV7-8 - CASSQDQRTQYF TGTGCCAGCAGCCAGGACCAAAGGACGCAGTATTTT
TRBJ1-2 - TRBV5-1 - CASSLGNYGYTF TGCGCCAGCAGCTTGGGTAACTATGGCTACACCTTC
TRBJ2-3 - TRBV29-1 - CSAQAGTDTQYF TGCAGCGCCCAGGCCGGCACAGATACGCAGTATTTT
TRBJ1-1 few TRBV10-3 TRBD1 CAISELGQTLEAFF TGTGCCATCAGTGAGTTGGGACAGACGCTTGAAGCTTTCTTT
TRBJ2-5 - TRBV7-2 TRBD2 CASSPLISGGYRTQYF TGTGCCAGCAGCCCCCTCATTAGCGGGGGATACAGGACCCAGTACTTC